The present T cell receptor beta chain was sequenced within a study of blood T cell repertoires in COVID-19. This clone was observed a single time. CDR3 length: 17 residues. Germline V gives CDR1 LGHNA, CDR2 YNFKEQ. The J segment lost 8 bases and the V segment lost 4 bases, leaving 17 bases of the junction unmatched. Data came from immunoSEQ multiplex PCR; TCRdb stores just in-frame clones and leaves some out. The repertoire holds around 97,000 clones, with roughly 90% as singletons. The TCR sequence derives from a human donor in a cohort sampled during active COVID-19. The J gene is TRBJ2-1, the V gene TRBV4-2; 7 bases agree with TRBD2. Sequenced sample: peripheral blood. The DNA for the CDR3 is TGTGCCAGCAGCCGGGCGAGTTCGGGGGGAGGCGGGGATGAGCAGTTCTTC. Its translation: CASSRASSGGGGDEQFF.